This T cell receptor beta chain was recorded in a study of cytomegalovirus exposure and HLA in healthy donors (TCRdb year 2017). At the level of the whole study: An earlier analysis of 587 of the donors reported 276 Gb of sequence data and 100 million to 120 million unique TCR beta sequences obtained from some 170 million T cells. An early release that covered fewer than 800 HLA-typed donors contained around 300 gigabases of sequencing data and around 85 million unique TCR sequences. Among the roughly 400 genotyped donors, under 90% belonged to the genetic ancestry cluster associated with self-reported Caucasian donors. The study aimed to test whether signatures of past pathogen exposure could be identified by cataloging public T cell receptors. The study used immunosequencing to profile the T cell repertoires of approximately 690 subjects and linked those repertoires to cytomegalovirus serostatus. Along with the approximately 700-subject first cohort, a separate validation cohort of approximately 110 different subjects was used. To predict cytomegalovirus infection status, the study brought together high-throughput TCR immunosequencing, statistical association of individual TCRs with disease status, and machine learning. A later analysis re-examined previously published TCR beta repertoires from more than 600 donors and added high-resolution HLA genotyping to investigate patterns of TCR occurrence. Rather than using new phenotypic data, the later analysis identified candidate immune exposures from TCR beta sequences and from how often those sequences occurred across donors. In an earlier analysis of over 550 of the donors, high-throughput TCR beta sequencing was used to judge whether each TCR beta V gene segment behaved as functional or pseudogenic. Donor age, sex, ethnicity and CMV serostatus were collected together with the repertoire data. A later genetic analysis took genome-wide SNP genotypes for about three fifths of the roughly 700 donors and used that subset as a discovery cohort. Every repertoire in the discovery cohort had been generated on one and the same sequencing platform. HLA typing included class I and class II loci at four-digit resolution. Typing coverage differed by locus: A, B, C, DRB1 and DQB1 were typed in roughly 620-630 donors, DQA1 in about 550, DPA1 in around 600, and DPB1 in approximately 450. Five DR-DQ haplotypes were handled as single units for association and clustering because linkage in the cohort was strong. Among almost 400 genotyped donors of the cohort, an average of approximately 250,000 unique TCR beta nucleotide sequences were sequenced per donor, roughly 20% of them non-productive. Here is what the overall study found, with its caveats: Broadly in line with IMGT annotations, most TCR beta V segments showed up in productive rearrangements about 90% or about 30% of the time in an earlier analysis of several hundred of the donors. In a later analysis, 15,000 to 20,000 TCR beta sequences were associated with specific HLA alleles at a false discovery rate of 0.05. When HLA alleles, especially DR and DQ, strongly co-occurred, attributing TCR associations to individual alleles was difficult. The study gave a list of under 200 TCR beta chains associated with cytomegalovirus. The 87-base-pair reads could not distinguish some IMGT-functional V segments, including TRBV6-2 and TRBV6-3, so those segments were excluded. A cluster of highly shared sequence variants was judged likely to be a technical artifact of the sequencing pipeline. In a later analysis, TCR association rates were found to vary across HLA loci, with the most associated TCRs seen for DRB1 alleles and the fewest for HLA-C alleles. A further reported finding was that TCR beta sequences accurately predicted the HLA-A and HLA-B alleles for most subjects in the first cohort. According to a later genetic analysis, donors in an Asian-associated ancestry cluster had fewer N-insertions in productive TCRs than the roughly 700-donor mean. Cytomegalovirus status was reported to be diagnosed by the classifier with high specificity and sensitivity in both the original and validation cohorts. The cohort was sequenced for TCR beta chains only, and without alpha or paired-chain data the features that could be detected were limited. Compared with equally common non-associated chains, HLA-associated TCR beta chains in a later analysis were more clonally expanded and had lower generation probabilities. The authors suggested that the approach could potentially be generalized to other disease states and immunological phenotypes. Because counts were too low, approximately 18 rarely observed V segments, including chromosome 9 orphons, were excluded from the earlier analysis of some 590 of the donors. Three of the identified cytomegalovirus-associated TCR beta chains were confirmed in vitro to be specific for cytomegalovirus antigens. The only immune exposure information available for the cohort was CMV serostatus. In a later genetic analysis, a missense DCLRE1C variant was associated with V-gene and J-gene trimming of TCR beta chains, and the association was replicated in an independent cohort. In a later analysis, several top co-occurrence clusters were reported to appear linked to parvovirus B19, influenza, CMV and Epstein-Barr virus. Linkage disequilibrium might explain the correlated functional status among segregating V segments, but an unknown experimental factor could not be ruled out. Most TCR sequences were observed very rarely across donors, whereas some public TCRs were present in many individuals. HLA typing was unavailable for some donors at each locus, so association tests used only the typed subset. In a later analysis, most CMV-associated TCR beta chains were found to appear HLA-restricted, with HLA associations seemingly driven largely by CMV exposure. The presence/absence analyses assumed that sequencing depth was roughly uniform across donors, and that assumption may not be true.

In total, 666 healthy bone marrow donors made up the cohort. All cohort members were sampled while nominally healthy, although unrecorded immune exposures were likely present. The donor was CMV seronegative and was included in the group of a few hundred seronegative cohort members. Each donor provided a peripheral blood sample, and peripheral blood mononuclear cells were used for TCR beta sequencing. The Qiagen DNeasy Blood Extraction Kit was used to extract genomic DNA from the blood cell samples. Worth noting for this clone: The antigen it binds to is not known. Per-base qualities were not stored, and no clone one base away is much larger.

CDR1 is given as SGHDT and CDR2 as YYEEEE, both from the germline V gene. The CDR3 holds 14 amino acids from the cysteine to the phenylalanine. CDR3 DNA is the only sequence kept; it has 42 bases, read in frame from the first base. The junction shows trimming of 4 bases on V and 2 bases on J, plus 12 bases between the germline ends. The library was prepared using the immunoSEQ multiplex PCR assay. The multiplex PCR relied on a mix of 60 forward primers for TCR Vbeta segments and 13 reverse primers for TCR Jbeta segments. Amplification of the CDR3 region of rearranged TCR beta genes was performed with a multiplex PCR assay on genomic DNA. The Illumina HiSeq System was used to sequence the amplified TCR beta libraries as 87-base-pair reads. The paper's processing steps were these. A later analysis counted 75 million to 100 million unique TCR beta chains across the 666 repertoires, and roughly 11 million of these chains were shared by at least two donors. To remove PCR and sequencing errors, raw reads were error-corrected and collapsed into unique sequences using a nearest-neighbor algorithm that merged closely related sequences. V, D and J gene segments were assigned by aligning CDR3 sequences to IMGT reference sequences. For a sequence to be retained, at least a six-nucleotide match to both a V gene segment and a J gene segment was required. Rearrangements were classified as productive when the CDR3 lacked stop codons and remained in frame with V and J, and all other rearrangements were classified as non-productive. Following IMGT convention, CDR3 was defined as the stretch from the second conserved V-encoded cysteine to the conserved J-encoded phenylalanine. Sequences without an unambiguous match to a single V gene segment were excluded from the earlier analysis of about 600 of the donors. In an earlier analysis of several hundred of the donors, V segments were called functional above 56.7% productive rearrangements and were called segregating when the between-donor standard deviation exceeded 5%. A statistical classification framework was developed to diagnose cytomegalovirus status using the catalog of TCR beta chain sequences. V and J gene assignment, in a later analysis, came from comparing TCR nucleotide sequences with IMGT/GENE-DB human TR gene sequences. The TCRdist pipeline was used in a later analysis to assign CDR3 sequences and most-parsimonious VDJ recombination scenarios. In a later analysis, each TCR beta chain was defined by its CDR3 amino acid sequence together with its V-gene family, and reads lacking a unique V-gene family were excluded. To address suspected cross-contamination and a sequencing artifact, a later analysis removed 550 to 750 highly shared, low-generation-probability nucleotide sequences. In a later analysis, a clonal expansion index for each public chain was calculated from normalized within-repertoire ranks of inferred template counts. In a later analysis, generation probabilities were computed using a VDJ recombination model fitted to out-of-frame rearrangements, and the results were checked against IGoR. A later analysis scored TCR-TCR, TCR-HLA and TCR-CMV co-occurrence with hypergeometric tests, applying a repertoire-size bias correction to TCR pairs. In a later analysis, false discovery rates were estimated by permuting HLA or CMV assignments 20 times. In a later analysis, co-occurring TCRs were grouped with DBSCAN, and TCRdist sequence similarity was added when clustering was performed within HLA-allele-positive subsets. For co-occurrence clustering, repertoires with fewer than 30,000 or more than 120,000 public chains were excluded, along with about five repertoires with anomalous nucleotide sharing. This is the immuneACCESS table as TCRdb keeps it, with only in-frame sequences that have V and J called. A part of the clones is gone; compared with another copy, unresolved V genes explain less than half, and the rest is unexplained. The V and J calls and clone size were taken over from that table, and D and trimming were inferred from the DNA. Recorded for this sample are approximately 150,000 clones; around 75% of them occurred a single time. The ten most abundant clones make up 3.5% to 5% of the sample.

The V and J segments used are TRBV5-6 and TRBJ1-1; a tentative D call is TRBD1 (6 bases match). This clonotype originated in a man between 60 and 70 years old in good health and CMV-seronegative. Sequenced: PBMCs. The encoded CDR3 is CASSLLTGNTEAFF. The DNA is TGTGCCAGCAGCCTACTGACAGGAAACACTGAAGCTTTCTTT.